A selection of T cell receptor beta chains follows, all from one sample in a study of blood T cell repertoires in COVID-19. The data were produced by immunoSEQ multiplex PCR, yet TCRdb's version contains in-frame clones alone and is incomplete. The sample contains roughly 160,000 clones, approximately 90% of which appear only once. Sequences were obtained from peripheral blood. All receptors derive from a man aged 18 to 30 with COVID-19, enrolled during active disease. CDR3s include the opening cysteine and the closing phenylalanine or tryptophan.

v_gene,j_gene,CDR3aa
TRBV19,TRBJ2-1,CASSVSGRAVEQFF
TRBV19,TRBJ2-7,CASSMPGAFEQYF
TRBV13,TRBJ1-5,CASSPGLSNQPQHF
TRBV19,TRBJ2-1,CASSKVQFGVDEQFF
TRBV27,TRBJ2-3,CASIRGDTQYF
TRBV27,TRBJ2-5,CASSSAHDRVQETQYF
TRBV14,TRBJ1-1,CASSLRGQPNTEAFF
TRBV5-1,TRBJ2-1,CASSVTSGRDEQFF
TRBV4-2,TRBJ2-5,CASSQNWGPGETQYF
TRBV10-2,TRBJ1-1,CASIRNRGLNTEAFF
TRBV19,TRBJ2-4,CASSILAGGVNIQYF
TRBV2,TRBJ2-7,CASSESINYEQYF
TRBV24-1,TRBJ2-7,CATEKQGTDYEQYF
TRBV29-1,TRBJ2-7,CSAINRQPYEQYF
TRBV6-1,TRBJ2-7,CASSEPGQGAYEQYF
TRBV19,TRBJ1-4,CASTKRGGATNEKLFF
TRBV5-4,TRBJ1-2,CASSRDRYGYTF
TRBV5-1,TRBJ2-2,CASSLGQSNTGELFF
TRBV28,TRBJ1-2,CASSSPAGNYGYTF
TRBV27,TRBJ2-1,CASSSYSGRGNEQFF
TRBV6-2/TRBV6-3,TRBJ2-1,CASSYPAGDGGNEQFF
TRBV5-5,TRBJ2-7,CASSLTGGYEQYF
TRBV19,TRBJ1-5,CASSRNPGGQGDQPQHF
TRBV5-1,TRBJ2-7,CASSPGLDYEQYF
TRBV7-9,TRBJ2-7,CASSSMTGGEQYF
TRBV6-5,TRBJ1-5,CASSYPGQPQHF
TRBV10-2,TRBJ2-1,CASIGTSAFNEQFF
TRBV10-1,TRBJ2-3,CASSEQLAGAYDTQYF
TRBV4-1,TRBJ2-7,CASSPGSAEQYF
TRBV27,TRBJ1-2,CASSLLRGGSDGYTF
TRBV27,TRBJ1-3,CASSLAFSLGNTIYF
TRBV28,TRBJ1-5,CASSNYQYRANQPQHF
TRBV7-3,TRBJ2-1,CASSLRVFHEQFF
TRBV10-1,TRBJ2-4,CASSESGDLAKNIQYF
TRBV9,TRBJ2-1,CASSEFTSVAYNEQFF
TRBV15,TRBJ2-1,CATSRMKRFTGGNEQFF
TRBV10-3,TRBJ1-2,CAIQGTARTNYGYTF
TRBV27,TRBJ2-7,CASTSDPGQGAYEQYF
TRBV27,TRBJ2-7,CASSLVTSGSYEQYF
TRBV11-1,TRBJ2-7,CASSLTLTGYEQYF
TRBV28,TRBJ2-7,CASSPGGGVDEQYF
TRBV7-6,TRBJ2-7,CASSLMASGSYEQYF
TRBV19,TRBJ1-1,CASSGYLGGYQLMNTEAFF
TRBV7-9,TRBJ2-1,CASSLAGGDEQFF
TRBV30,TRBJ2-2,CAWSRRPGRSGELFF
TRBV11-2,TRBJ2-2,CASSFTVANTGELFF
TRBV19,TRBJ2-3,CASSIRNTQYF
TRBV28,TRBJ2-7,CASSLPPGDSYEQYF
TRBV18,TRBJ2-4,CASSLNRENIQYF
TRBV11-2,TRBJ2-2,CASSLAGGYTGELFF